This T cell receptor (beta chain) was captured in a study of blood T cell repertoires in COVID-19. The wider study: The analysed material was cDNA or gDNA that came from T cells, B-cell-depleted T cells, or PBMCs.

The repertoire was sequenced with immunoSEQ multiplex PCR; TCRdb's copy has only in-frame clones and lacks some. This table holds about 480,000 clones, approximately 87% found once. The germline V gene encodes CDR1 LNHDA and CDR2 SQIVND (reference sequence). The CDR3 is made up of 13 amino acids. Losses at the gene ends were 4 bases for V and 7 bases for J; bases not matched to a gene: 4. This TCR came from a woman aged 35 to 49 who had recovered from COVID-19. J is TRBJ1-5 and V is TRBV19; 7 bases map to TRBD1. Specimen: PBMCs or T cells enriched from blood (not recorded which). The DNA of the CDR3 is TGTGCCAGTAGTACAGGGGGAGACCAGCCCCAGCATTTT. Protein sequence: CASSTGGDQPQHF.